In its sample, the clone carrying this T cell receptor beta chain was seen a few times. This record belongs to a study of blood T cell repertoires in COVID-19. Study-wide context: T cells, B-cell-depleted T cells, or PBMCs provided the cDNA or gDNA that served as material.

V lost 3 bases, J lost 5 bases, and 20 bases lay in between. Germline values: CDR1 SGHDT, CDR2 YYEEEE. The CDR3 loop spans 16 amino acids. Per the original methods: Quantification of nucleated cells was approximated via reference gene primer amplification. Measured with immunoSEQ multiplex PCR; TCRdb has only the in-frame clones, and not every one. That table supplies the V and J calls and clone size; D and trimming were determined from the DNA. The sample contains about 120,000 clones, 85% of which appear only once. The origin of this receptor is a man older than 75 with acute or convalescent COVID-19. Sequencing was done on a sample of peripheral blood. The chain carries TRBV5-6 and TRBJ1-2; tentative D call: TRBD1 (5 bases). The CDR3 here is CASSSTLDKGPYGYTF. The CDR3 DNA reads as TGTGCCAGCAGCTCAACCCTGGACAAGGGGCCATATGGCTACACCTTC.